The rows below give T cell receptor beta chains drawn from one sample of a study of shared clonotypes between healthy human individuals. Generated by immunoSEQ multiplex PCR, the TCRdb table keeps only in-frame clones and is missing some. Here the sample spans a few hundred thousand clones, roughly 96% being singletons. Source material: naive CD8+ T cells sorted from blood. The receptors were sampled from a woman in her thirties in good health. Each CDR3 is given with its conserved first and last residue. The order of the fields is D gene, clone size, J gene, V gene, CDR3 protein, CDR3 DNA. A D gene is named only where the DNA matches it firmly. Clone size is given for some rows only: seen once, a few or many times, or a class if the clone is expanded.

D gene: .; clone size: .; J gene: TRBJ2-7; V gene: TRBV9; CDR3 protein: CASGETDHEQYF; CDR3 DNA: TGTGCCAGCGGAGAGACAGACCACGAGCAGTACTTC
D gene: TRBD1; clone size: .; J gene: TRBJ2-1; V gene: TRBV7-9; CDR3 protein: CASSLALTGKLF; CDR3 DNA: TGTGCCAGCAGCTTAGCGCTGACAGGGAAACTCTTC
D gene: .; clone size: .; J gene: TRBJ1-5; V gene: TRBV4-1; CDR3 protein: CASSRQAQGDQPQHF; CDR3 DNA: TGCGCCAGCAGCCGGCAGGCACAGGGAGACCAGCCCCAGCATTTT
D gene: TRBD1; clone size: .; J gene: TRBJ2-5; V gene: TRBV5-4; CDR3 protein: CASSSTGGEETQYF; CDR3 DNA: TGTGCCAGCAGCTCCACAGGGGGCGAAGAGACCCAGTACTTC
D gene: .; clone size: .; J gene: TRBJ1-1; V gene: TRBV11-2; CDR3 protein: CASSLATGRTEAFF; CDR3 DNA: TGTGCCAGCAGCTTAGCTACAGGGAGGACTGAAGCTTTCTTT
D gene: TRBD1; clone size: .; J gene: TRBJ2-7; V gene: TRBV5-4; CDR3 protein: CASSLGDRGYEQYF; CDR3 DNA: TGTGCCAGCAGCTTGGGGGACAGGGGGTACGAGCAGTACTTC
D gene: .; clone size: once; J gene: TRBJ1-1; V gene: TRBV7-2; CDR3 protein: CASSLGWEGTEAFF; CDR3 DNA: TGTGCCAGCAGCTTAGGTTGGGAGGGGACTGAAGCTTTCTTT
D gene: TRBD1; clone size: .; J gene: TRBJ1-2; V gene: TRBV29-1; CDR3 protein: CSVDEAGQGNYGYTF; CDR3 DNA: TGCAGCGTTGACGAGGCGGGACAGGGGAACTATGGCTACACCTTC
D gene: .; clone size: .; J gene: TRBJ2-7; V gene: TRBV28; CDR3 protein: CASSITGVGGEQYF; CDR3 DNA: TGTGCCAGCAGTATAACGGGAGTCGGAGGCGAGCAGTACTTC
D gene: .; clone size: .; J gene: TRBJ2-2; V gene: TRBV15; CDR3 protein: CATSTRGGLTGELFF; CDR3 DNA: TGTGCCACCAGCACCCGGGGTGGACTCACCGGGGAGCTGTTTTTT
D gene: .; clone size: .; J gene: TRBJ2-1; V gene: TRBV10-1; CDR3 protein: CASSESFTEQFF; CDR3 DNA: TGCGCCAGCAGTGAGTCATTCACTGAGCAGTTCTTC
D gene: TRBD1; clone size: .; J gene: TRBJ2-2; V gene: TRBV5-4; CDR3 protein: CASRTGGTGELFF; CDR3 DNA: TGTGCCAGCAGAACAGGGGGTACCGGGGAGCTGTTTTTT
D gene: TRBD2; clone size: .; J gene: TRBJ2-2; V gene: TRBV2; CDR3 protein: CASSEAWGSERENTGELFF; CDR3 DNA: TGTGCCAGCAGTGAAGCTTGGGGGTCAGAGCGGGAGAACACCGGGGAGCTGTTTTTT
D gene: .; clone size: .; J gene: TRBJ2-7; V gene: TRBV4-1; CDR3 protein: CASSQGGRGRYEQYF; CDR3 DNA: TGCGCCAGCAGCCAAGGGGGCCGGGGACGGTACGAGCAGTACTTC
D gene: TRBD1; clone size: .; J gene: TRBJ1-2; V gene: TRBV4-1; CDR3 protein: CASSQEGTGGDYGYTF; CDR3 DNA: TGTGCCAGCAGCCAAGAGGGGACAGGAGGTGACTATGGCTACACCTTC
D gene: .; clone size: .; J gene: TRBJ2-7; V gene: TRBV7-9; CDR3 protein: CASSLGDSPYEQYF; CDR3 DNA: TGTGCCAGCAGCTTAGGTGACTCCCCATACGAGCAGTACTTC
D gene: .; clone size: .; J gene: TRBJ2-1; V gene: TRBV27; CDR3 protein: CASSLMEAGVNEQFF; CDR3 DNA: TGTGCCAGCAGTTTAATGGAGGCAGGGGTAAATGAGCAGTTCTTC
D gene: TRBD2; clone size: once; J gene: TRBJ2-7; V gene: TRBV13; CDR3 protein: CASSLGLAGGPEQYF; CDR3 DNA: TGTGCCAGCAGCTTAGGGCTAGCGGGAGGGCCTGAGCAGTACTTC
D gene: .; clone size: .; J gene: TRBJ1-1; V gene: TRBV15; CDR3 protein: CATSTMTLNTEAFF; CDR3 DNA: TGTGCCACCAGCACTATGACCCTGAACACTGAAGCTTTCTTT
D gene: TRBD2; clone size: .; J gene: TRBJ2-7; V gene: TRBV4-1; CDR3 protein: CASSQVTGGSPYEQYF; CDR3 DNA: TGCGCCAGCAGCCAAGTAACCGGCGGGAGCCCCTACGAGCAGTACTTC
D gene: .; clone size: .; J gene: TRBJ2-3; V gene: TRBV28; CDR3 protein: CASSFLRNADTQYF; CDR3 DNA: TGTGCCAGCAGTTTTCTCAGGAATGCAGATACGCAGTATTTT
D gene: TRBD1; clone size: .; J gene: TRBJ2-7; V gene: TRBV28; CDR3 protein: CASTPETGYTYEQYF; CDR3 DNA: TGTGCCAGCACCCCTGAGACAGGGTACACCTACGAGCAGTACTTC
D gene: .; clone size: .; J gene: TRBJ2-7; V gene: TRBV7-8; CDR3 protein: CASSHLGVYEQYF; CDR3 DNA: TGTGCCAGCAGCCACCTAGGGGTGTACGAGCAGTACTTC
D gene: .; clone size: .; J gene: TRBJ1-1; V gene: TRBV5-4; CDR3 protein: CASSLGTNTEAFF; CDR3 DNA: TGTGCCAGCAGCTTGGGGACGAACACTGAAGCTTTCTTT
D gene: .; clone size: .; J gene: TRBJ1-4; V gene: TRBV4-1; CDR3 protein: CASSQERIGHEKLFF; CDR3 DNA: TGCGCCAGCAGCCAAGAAAGGATAGGGCATGAAAAACTGTTTTTT
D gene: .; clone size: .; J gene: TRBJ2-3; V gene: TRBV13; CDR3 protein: CASSPHGPDTQYF; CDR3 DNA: TGTGCCAGCAGCCCCCACGGCCCAGATACGCAGTATTTT
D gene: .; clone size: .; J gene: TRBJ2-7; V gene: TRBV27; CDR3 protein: CASRGGTSYEQYF; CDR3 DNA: TGTGCCAGCAGGGGCGGGACATCCTACGAGCAGTACTTC
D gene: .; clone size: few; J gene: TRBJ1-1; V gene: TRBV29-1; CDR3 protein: CSAKTASNTEAFF; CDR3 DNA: TGCAGCGCTAAGACAGCTTCGAACACTGAAGCTTTCTTT
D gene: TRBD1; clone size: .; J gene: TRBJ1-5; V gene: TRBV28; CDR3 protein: CASSLSRTGGYQPQHF; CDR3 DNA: TGTGCCAGCAGTTTATCCAGGACAGGAGGATATCAGCCCCAGCATTTT
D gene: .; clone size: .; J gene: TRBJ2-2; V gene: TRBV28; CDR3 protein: CASEGVNTGELFF; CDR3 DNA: TGTGCCAGCGAAGGGGTGAACACCGGGGAGCTGTTTTTT
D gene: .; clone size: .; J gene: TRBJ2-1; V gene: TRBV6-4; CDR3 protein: CASSGGGQFNRTRRWDEQFF; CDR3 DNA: TGTGCCAGCAGTGGCGGGGGACAATTTAACCGGACCCGAAGGTGGGATGAGCAGTTCTTC
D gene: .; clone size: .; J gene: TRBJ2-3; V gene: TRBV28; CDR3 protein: CASSLTPSRTDTQYF; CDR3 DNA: TGTGCCAGCAGTTTAACCCCCTCTCGCACAGATACGCAGTATTTT
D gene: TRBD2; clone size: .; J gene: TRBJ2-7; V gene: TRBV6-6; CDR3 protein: CASSYLAGGDEQYF; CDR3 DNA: TGTGCCAGCAGTTACCTAGCGGGAGGGGACGAGCAGTACTTC
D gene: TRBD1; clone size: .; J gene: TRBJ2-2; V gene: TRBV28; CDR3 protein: CASSFRDRESGELFF; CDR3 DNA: TGTGCCAGCAGTTTCCGGGACAGGGAATCCGGGGAGCTGTTTTTT
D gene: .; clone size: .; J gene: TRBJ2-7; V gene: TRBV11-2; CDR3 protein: CASSQKYEQYF; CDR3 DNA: TGTGCCAGCAGCCAAAAATACGAGCAGTACTTC
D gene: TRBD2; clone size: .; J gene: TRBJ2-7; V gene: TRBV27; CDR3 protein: CASSAAGTSGTYEQYF; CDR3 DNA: TGTGCCAGCAGTGCCGCCGGGACTAGCGGGACCTACGAGCAGTACTTC
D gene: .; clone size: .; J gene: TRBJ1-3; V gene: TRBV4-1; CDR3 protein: CASSQGIQGAGNTIYF; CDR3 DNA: TGCGCCAGCAGCCAAGGGATACAGGGCGCTGGAAACACCATATATTTT
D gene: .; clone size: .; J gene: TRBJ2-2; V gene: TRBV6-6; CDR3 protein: CASSWGTGELFF; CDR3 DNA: TGTGCCAGCAGTTGGGGCACCGGGGAGCTGTTTTTT
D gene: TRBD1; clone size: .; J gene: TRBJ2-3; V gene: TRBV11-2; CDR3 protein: CASSPTGGTADTQYF; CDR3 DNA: TGTGCCAGCAGCCCGACAGGGGGCACGGCAGATACGCAGTATTTT
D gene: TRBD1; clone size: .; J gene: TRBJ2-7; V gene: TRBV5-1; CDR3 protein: CASSPGQGVREQYF; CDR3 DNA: TGCGCCAGCAGCCCAGGACAGGGAGTGCGGGAGCAGTACTTC
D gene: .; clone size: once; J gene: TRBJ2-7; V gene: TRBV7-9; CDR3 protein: CASSLASGKDEQYF; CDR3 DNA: TGTGCCAGCAGCTTAGCGTCGGGTAAGGACGAGCAGTACTTC
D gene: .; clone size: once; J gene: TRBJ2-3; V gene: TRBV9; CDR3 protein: CASSAGLSDTQYF; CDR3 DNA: TGTGCCAGCAGCGCGGGACTTTCAGATACGCAGTATTTT
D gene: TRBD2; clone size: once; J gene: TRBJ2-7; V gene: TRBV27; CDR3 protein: CASRPGLPSYEQYF; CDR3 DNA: TGTGCCAGCAGACCGGGACTACCCTCCTACGAGCAGTACTTC
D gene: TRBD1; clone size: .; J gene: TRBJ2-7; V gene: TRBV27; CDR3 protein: CASSPGQVISYEQYF; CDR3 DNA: TGTGCCAGCAGTCCGGGACAGGTAATCTCCTACGAGCAGTACTTC
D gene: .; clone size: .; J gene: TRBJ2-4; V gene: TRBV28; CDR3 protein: CASSSYREQAKNIQYF; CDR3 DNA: TGTGCCAGCAGTTCTTACCGGGAGCAAGCCAAAAACATTCAGTACTTC
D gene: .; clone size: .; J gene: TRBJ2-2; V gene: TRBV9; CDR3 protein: CASRSAPGELFF; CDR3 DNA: TGTGCCAGCAGGAGTGCCCCCGGGGAGCTGTTTTTT
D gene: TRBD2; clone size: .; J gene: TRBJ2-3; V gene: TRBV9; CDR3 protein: CASSQLAEIGTDTQYF; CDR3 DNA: TGTGCCAGCAGCCAACTAGCGGAGATAGGCACAGATACGCAGTATTTT
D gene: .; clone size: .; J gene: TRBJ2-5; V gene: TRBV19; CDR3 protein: CASSIGYTWGGGGETQYF; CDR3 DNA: TGTGCCAGTAGTATAGGATATACTTGGGGAGGCGGTGGAGAGACCCAGTACTTC
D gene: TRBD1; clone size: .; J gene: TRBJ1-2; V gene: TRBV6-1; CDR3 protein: CASSGWTGGVSNYGYTF; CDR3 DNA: TGTGCCAGCAGTGGGTGGACAGGGGGCGTTTCCAACTATGGCTACACCTTC
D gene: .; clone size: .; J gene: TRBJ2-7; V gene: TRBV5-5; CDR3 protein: CASSLITGAGEQYF; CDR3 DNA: TGTGCCAGCAGCTTGATCACGGGGGCTGGGGAGCAGTACTTC
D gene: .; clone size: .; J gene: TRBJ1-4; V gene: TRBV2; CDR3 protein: CASSGGRGGNEKLFF; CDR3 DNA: TGTGCCAGCAGTGGGGGGCGGGGGGGTAATGAAAAACTGTTTTTT
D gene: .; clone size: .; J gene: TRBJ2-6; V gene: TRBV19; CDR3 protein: CASDLVSGANVLTF; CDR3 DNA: TGTGCCAGTGATTTGGTCTCTGGGGCCAACGTCCTGACTTTC
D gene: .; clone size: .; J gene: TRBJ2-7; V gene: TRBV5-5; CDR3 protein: CASIETPLAYEQYF; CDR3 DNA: TGTGCCAGCATCGAGACCCCGCTAGCCTACGAGCAGTACTTC
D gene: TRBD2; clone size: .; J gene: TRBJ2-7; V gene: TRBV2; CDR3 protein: CASSERPPGSLGGSPYEQYF; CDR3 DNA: TGTGCCAGCAGTGAACGTCCTCCAGGGTCCCTCGGCGGGAGTCCCTACGAGCAGTACTTC
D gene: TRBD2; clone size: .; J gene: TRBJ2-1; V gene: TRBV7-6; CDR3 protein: CASGLLAGVNEQFF; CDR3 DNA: TGTGCCAGCGGCCTACTAGCGGGAGTTAATGAGCAGTTCTTC
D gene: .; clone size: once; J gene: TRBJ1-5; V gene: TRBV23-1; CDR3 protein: CASSPTDLFGDRAQPQHF; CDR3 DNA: TGCGCCAGCAGTCCCACCGACCTCTTTGGTGATCGGGCTCAGCCCCAGCATTTT
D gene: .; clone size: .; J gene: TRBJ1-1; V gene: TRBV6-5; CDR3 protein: CASSYRAGTTEAFF; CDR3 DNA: TGTGCCAGCAGTTACAGGGCAGGGACCACTGAAGCTTTCTTT
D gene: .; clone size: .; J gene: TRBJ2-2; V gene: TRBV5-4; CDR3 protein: CASSLYMGGHTGELFF; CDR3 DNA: TGTGCCAGCAGCTTGTACATGGGAGGACACACCGGGGAGCTGTTTTTT
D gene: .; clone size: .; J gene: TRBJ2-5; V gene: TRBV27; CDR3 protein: CASSLGAGAKETQYF; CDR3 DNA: TGTGCCAGCAGTTTAGGGGCGGGGGCCAAAGAGACCCAGTACTTC